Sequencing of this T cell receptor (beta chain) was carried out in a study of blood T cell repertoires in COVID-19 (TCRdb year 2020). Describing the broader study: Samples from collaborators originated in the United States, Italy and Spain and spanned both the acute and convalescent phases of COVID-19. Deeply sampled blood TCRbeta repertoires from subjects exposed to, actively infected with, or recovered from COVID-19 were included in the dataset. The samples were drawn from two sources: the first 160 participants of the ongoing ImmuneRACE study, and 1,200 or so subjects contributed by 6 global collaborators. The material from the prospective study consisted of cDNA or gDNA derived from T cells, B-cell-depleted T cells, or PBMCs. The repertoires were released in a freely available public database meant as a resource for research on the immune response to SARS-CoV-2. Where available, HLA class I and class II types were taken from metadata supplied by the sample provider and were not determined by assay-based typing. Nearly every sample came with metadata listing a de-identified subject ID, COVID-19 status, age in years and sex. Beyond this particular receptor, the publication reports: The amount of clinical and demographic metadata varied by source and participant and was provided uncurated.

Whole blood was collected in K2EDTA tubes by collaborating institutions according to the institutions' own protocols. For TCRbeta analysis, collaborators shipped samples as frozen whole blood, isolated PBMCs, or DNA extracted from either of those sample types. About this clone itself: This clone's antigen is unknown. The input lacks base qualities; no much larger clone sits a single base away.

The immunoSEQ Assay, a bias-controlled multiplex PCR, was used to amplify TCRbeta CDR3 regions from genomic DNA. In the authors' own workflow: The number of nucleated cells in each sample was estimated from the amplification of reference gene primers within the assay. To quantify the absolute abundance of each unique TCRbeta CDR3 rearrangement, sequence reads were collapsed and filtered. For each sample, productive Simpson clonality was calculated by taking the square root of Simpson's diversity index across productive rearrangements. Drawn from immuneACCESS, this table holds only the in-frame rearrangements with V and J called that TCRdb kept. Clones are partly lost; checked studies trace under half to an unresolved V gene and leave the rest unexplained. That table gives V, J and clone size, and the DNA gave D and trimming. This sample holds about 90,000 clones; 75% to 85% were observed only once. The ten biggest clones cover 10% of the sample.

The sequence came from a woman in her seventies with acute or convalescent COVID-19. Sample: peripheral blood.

The CDR3 protein sequence reads: CASSFHSGGYTF. The DNA sequence is given as TGTGCCAGCAGTTTTCATTCGGGGGGCTACACCTTC. The chain couples TRBV28 to TRBJ1-2; no confident D gene assignment can be made. At the junction V is shortened by 3 bases and J by 8 bases, with 10 bases in between. The CDR3 starts with the cysteine, ends with the phenylalanine, and has 12 residues. Just the 36-base CDR3 DNA is kept, in frame starting at base 1. From the germline V gene, CDR1 is MDHEN and CDR2 is SYDVKM.